This T cell receptor beta chain is from a study of blood T cells in healthy people across ages. They isolated at least 6 million PBMCs from each sample. Primers used in a second PCR of roughly 6 to 12 cycles were a sample-barcoded 5' primer and a J-beta primer mix. One entry per CDR3 protein results from TCRdb running MiXCR on the 5' RACE reads. The table records roughly 700,000 distinct CDR3 sequences, about 25% of them present only once. Another study also made use of these data, one on T cells of mothers and their children. From that report: A few healthy Caucasian mothers, along with their six children, were the donors.

The origin of this receptor is a boy younger than 18 in good health. Sample: blood.

This CDR3 is CASSFIINRDTGELFF. The CDR3 DNA reads as TGTGCCAGCAGCTTCATTATAAACAGGGACACCGGGGAGCTGTTTTTT. V usage is TRBV5-6 and J usage is TRBJ2-2; maybe TRBD1 (6 bases). Germline-derived CDR1 and CDR2 are SGHDT and YYEEEE. The CDR3 is 16 residues long. The V gene lost 2 bases and the J gene lost 3 bases, with 14 bases spanning the gap.